This TCR beta chain was identified during a study of T cells in Graves' hyperthyroidism and ophthalmopathy. Study-level points and caveats: Before onset, ophthalmopathy was predicted by the model a median roughly 6.8 months earlier. Ophthalmopathy stood apart from stable hyperthyroidism in a 13 V-J model.

Comments on this clonotype: Its antigen is undetermined.

Germline V gene lookup returns CDR1 SNHLY and CDR2 FYNNEI. CDR3 length: 16 amino acids. Unmatched junction bases numbered 9, after V lost 6 bases and J lost 7 bases. TCR beta CDR3 region amplification was performed from RNA transcripts. The HTBI set primed first-round TCR CDR3 RT-PCR. TCRdb used MiXCR to reprocess the multiplex PCR reads, holding one entry per CDR3 protein. The table lists 600,000 to 700,000 distinct CDR3 sequences, approximately 42% of them singletons. Used for diagnoses were clinical symptoms, serum thyroxine and TRAb, thyroid ultrasound and orbital computed tomography. This chain links TRBV2 with TRBJ1-6, with 10 positions matching TRBD1. This TCR was sampled from an adult man with Graves' disease, either hyperthyroidism or ophthalmopathy (not recorded which). The source material was peripheral blood or thyroid tissue (not recorded which). The CDR3 DNA reads TGTGCCAGCAGCTTAGAAGGACAGGGGGAAAATTCACCCCTCCACTTT. Amino acid sequence: CASSLEGQGENSPLHF.